The clone carrying this T cell receptor beta chain has just one count. Its specificity is unknown. Germline assignment: CDR1 SGHTA and CDR2 FQGNSA. The CDR3 runs 15 residues. Unmatched junction bases numbered 7, after V lost 4 bases and J lost 4 bases. In the PCR, 60 Vbeta and 13 Jbeta primers were used. This table comes from immunoSEQ multiplex PCR, and its TCRdb copy is limited to in-frame clones, with some not included. The sample lists about 140,000 clones; 75% to 85% were seen once. The data derive from a study of cytomegalovirus exposure and HLA in healthy donors. Study details: The study placed 80% to 90% of its 398 genotyped donors in the Caucasian-associated ancestry cluster. General study findings and limits: Most subjects' HLA-A and HLA-B alleles were reportedly predicted from TCR beta sequences.

This rearrangement joins TRBV7-2 to TRBJ1-1; the match to TRBD1 covers 9 bases. This receptor was taken from a woman aged 45-65 years in good health and CMV-seropositive. Sequencing was carried out using PBMCs. CDR3 sequence: CASSSNRGRSTEAFF. CDR3 sequence (DNA): TGTGCCAGCAGCTCGAACAGGGGGCGGTCCACTGAAGCTTTCTTT.